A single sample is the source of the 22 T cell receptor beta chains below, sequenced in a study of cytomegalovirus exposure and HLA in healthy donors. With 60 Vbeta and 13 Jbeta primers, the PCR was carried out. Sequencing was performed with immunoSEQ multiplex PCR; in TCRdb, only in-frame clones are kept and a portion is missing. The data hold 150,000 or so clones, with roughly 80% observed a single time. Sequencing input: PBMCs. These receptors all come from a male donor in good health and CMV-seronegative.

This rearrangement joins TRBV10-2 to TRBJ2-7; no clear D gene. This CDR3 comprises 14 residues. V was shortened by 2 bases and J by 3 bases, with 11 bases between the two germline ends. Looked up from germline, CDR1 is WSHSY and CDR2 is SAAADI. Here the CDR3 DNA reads TGCGCCAGCAGTGAGACAGTCGCAGGCTACGAGCAGTACTTC. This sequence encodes CASSETVAGYEQYF.

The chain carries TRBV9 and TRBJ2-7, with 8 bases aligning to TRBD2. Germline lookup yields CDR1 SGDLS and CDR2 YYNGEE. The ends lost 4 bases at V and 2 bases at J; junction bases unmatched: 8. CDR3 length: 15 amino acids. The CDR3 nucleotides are TGTGCCAGCAGCCCAGCGGGCGGGGGGACCTACGAGCAGTACTTC. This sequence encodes CASSPAGGGTYEQYF.

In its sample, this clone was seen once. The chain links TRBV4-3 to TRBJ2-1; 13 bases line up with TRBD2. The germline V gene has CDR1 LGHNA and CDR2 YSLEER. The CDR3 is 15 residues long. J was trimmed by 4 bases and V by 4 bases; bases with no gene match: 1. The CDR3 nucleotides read TGCGCCAGCAGCCGACTAGCGGGAGGTTACAATGAGCAGTTCTTC. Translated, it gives CASSRLAGGYNEQFF.

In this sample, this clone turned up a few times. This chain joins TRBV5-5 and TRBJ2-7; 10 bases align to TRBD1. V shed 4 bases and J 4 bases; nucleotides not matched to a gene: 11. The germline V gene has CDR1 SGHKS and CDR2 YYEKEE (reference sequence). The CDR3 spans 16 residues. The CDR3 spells CASSQSTGGGWYEQYF. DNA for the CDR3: TGTGCCAGCAGCCAATCGACAGGGGGCGGATGGTACGAGCAGTACTTC.

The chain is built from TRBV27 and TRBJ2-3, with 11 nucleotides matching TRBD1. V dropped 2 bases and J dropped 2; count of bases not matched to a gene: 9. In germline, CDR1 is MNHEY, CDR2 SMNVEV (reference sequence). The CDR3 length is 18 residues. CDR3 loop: CASSLGTGGSVFTDTQYF. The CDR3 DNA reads TGTGCCAGCAGTTTAGGGACAGGGGGATCCGTTTTCACAGATACGCAGTATTTT.

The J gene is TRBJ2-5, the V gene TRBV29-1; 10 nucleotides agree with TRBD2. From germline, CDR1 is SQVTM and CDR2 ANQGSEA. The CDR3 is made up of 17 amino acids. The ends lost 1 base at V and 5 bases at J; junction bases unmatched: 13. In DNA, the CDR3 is TGCAGCGTTGAAGGGTGGCTAGCGGGAGTGGACCGCGAGACCCAGTACTTC. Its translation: CSVEGWLAGVDRETQYF.

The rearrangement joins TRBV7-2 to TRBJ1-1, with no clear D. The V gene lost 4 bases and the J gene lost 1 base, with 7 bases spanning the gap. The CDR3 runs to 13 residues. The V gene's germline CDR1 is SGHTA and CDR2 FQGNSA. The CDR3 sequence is CASSSRQNTEAFF. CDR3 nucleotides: TGTGCCAGCAGCTCAAGACAGAACACTGAAGCTTTCTTT.

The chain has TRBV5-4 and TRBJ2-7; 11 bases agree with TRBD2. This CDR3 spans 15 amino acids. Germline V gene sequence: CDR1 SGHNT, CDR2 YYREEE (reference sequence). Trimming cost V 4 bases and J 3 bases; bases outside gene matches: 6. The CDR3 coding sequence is TGTGCCAGCAGCCCAGGACTAGCGGGCGTCTACGAGCAGTACTTC. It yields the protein CASSPGLAGVYEQYF.

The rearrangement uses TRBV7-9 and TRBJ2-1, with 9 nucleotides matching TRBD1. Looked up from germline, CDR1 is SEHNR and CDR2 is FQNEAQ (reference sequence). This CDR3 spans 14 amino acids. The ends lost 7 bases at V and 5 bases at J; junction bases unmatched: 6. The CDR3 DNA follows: TGTGCCAGCAATCAACAGGGGGCGAACAATGAGCAGTTCTTC. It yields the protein CASNQQGANNEQFF.

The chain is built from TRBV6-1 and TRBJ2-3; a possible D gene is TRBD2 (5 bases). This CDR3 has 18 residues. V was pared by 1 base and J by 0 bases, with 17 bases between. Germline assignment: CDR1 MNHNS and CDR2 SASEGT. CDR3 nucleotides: TGTGCCAGCAGTGAAGAAGTTAGCGCCATCCTTAGCACAGATACGCAGTATTTT. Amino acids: CASSEEVSAILSTDTQYF.

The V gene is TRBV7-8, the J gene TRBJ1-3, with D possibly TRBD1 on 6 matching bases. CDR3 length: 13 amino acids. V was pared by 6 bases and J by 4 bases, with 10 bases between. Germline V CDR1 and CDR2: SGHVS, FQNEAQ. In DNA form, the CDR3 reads TGTGCCAGCAGAAATACAGGGGGAAACACCATATATTTT. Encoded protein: CASRNTGGNTIYF.

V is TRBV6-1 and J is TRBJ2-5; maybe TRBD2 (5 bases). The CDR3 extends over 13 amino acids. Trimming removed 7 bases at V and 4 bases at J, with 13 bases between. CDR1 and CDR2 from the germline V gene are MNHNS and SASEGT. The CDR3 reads CASKVRAGETQYF. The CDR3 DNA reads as TGTGCCAGCAAGGTGAGGGCCGGAGAGACCCAGTACTTC.

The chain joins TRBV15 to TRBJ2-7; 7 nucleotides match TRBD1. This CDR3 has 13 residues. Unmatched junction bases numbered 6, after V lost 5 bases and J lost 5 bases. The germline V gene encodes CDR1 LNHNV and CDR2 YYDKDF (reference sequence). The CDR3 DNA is TGTGCCACCAGCGAGGGGGCGCGAAACGAGCAGTACTTC. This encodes CATSEGARNEQYF.

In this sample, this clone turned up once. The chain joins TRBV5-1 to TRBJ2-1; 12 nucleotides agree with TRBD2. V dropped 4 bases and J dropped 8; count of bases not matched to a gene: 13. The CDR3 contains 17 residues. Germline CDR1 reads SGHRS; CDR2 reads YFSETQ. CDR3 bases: TGCGCCAGCAGCCTCTTGCCTCGGACTAGCGGGGTATATGAGCAGTTCTTC. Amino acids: CASSLLPRTSGVYEQFF.

The CDR3 DNA follows: TGTGCCAGCAGTTATTTACAGGAGCAGTTCTTC. It encodes CASSYLQEQFF. The chain couples TRBV6-6 to TRBJ2-1; D call uncertain. With 3 bases removed from V and 10 bases from J, the gap between germline ends came to 7 bases. The CDR3 covers 11 residues. Germline loops: CDR1 MNHNY, CDR2 SVGAGI (reference sequence).

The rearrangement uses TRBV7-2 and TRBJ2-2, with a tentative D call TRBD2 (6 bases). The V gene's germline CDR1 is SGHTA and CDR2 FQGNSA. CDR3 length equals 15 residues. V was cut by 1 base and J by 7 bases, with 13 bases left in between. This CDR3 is CASSLVGGSGGELFF. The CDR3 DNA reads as TGTGCCAGCAGCTTAGTGGGGGGAAGCGGCGGGGAGCTGTTTTTT.

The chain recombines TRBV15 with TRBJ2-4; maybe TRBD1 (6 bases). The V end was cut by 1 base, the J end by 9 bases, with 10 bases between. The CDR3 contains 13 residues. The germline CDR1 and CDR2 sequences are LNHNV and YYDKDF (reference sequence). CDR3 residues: CATSRVQGSIQYF. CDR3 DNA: TGTGCCACCAGCAGAGTCCAGGGGAGCATTCAGTACTTC.

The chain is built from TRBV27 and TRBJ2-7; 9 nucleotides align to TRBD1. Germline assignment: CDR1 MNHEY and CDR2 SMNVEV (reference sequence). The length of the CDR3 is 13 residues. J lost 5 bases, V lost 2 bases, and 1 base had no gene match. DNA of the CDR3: TGTGCCAGCAGTTTAACAGGGGGCAACGAGCAGTACTTC. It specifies CASSLTGGNEQYF.

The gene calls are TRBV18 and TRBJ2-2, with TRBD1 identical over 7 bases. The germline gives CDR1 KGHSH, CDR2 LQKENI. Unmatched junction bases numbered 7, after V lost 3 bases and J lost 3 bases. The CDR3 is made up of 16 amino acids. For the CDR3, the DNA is TGTGCCAGCTCACCGGACAGGTCTTTTGACACCGGGGAGCTGTTTTTT. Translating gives CASSPDRSFDTGELFF.

The CDR3 nucleotides read TGTGCCAGCAGTACCGACCTGAAACAGAGCTCCTACGAGCAGTACTTC. It translates to CASSTDLKQSSYEQYF. This sequence joins TRBV2 and TRBJ2-7, with unresolved D. There are 16 residues in the CDR3. Trimming shortened V by 5 bases and J by 0 bases, and 17 bases separated the two germline ends. The germline CDR1 and CDR2 sequences are SNHLY and FYNNEI.

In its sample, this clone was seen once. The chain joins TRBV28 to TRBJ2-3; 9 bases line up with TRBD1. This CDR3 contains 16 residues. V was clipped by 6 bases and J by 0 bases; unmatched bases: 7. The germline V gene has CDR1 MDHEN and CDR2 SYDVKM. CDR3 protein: CASRTQGASSTDTQYF. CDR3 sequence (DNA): TGTGCCAGCAGGACACAGGGGGCCTCTAGCACAGATACGCAGTATTTT.

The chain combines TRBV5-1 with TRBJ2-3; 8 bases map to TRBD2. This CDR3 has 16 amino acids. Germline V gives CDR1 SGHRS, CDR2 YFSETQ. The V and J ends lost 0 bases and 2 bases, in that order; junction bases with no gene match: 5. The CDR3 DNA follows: TGCGCCAGCAGCTTGGATCCTAGCGGGCACACAGATACGCAGTATTTT. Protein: CASSLDPSGHTDTQYF.